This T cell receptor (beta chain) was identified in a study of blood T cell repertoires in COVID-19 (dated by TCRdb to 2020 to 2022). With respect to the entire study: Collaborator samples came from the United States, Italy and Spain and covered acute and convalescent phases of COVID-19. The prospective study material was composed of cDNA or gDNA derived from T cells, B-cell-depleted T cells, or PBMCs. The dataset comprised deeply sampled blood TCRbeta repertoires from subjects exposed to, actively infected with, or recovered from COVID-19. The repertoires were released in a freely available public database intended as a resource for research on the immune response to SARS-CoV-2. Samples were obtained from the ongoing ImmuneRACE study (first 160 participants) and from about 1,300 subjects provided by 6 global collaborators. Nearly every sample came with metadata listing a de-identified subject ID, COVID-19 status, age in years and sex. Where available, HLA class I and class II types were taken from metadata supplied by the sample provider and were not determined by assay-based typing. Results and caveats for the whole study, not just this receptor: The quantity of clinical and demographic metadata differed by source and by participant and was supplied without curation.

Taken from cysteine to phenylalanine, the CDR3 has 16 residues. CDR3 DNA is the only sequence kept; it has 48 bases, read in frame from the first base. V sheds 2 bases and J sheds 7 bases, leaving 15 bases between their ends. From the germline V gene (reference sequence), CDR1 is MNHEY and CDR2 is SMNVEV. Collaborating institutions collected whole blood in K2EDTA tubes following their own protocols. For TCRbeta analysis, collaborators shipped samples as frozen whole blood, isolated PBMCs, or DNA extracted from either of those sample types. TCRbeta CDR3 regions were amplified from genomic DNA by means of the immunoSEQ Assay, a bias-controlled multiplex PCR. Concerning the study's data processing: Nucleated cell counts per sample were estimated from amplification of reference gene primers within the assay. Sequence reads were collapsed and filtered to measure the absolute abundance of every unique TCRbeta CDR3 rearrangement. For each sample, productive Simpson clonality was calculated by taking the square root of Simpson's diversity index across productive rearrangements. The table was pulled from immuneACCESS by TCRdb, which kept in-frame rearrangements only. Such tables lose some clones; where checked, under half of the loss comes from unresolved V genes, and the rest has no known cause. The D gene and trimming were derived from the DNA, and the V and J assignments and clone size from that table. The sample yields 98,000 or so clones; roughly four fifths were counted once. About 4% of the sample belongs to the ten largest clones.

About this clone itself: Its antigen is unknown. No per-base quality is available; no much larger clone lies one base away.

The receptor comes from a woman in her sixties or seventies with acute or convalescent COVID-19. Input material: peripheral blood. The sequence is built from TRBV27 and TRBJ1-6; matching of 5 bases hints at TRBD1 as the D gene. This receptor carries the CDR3 CASSLRRGLRNSPLHF. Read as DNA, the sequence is TGTGCCAGCAGTTTAAGAAGGGGACTGCGGAATTCACCCCTCCACTTT.